The 26 T cell receptor beta chains given below trace back to one sample, sequenced in a study of cytomegalovirus exposure and HLA in healthy donors. In the PCR, 60 Vbeta and 13 Jbeta primers were used. Clones were sequenced by immunoSEQ multiplex PCR, and TCRdb holds only the in-frame ones, with some missing. The table includes about 130,000 clones, 81% detected once. The material sequenced was PBMCs. Receptor source: a man aged 18 to 35 in good health and CMV-seropositive.

There are a few counts of this clone. The chain combines TRBV5-1 with TRBJ2-1, with TRBD2 matching 7 bases. With V trimmed by 2 bases and J by 2 bases, 1 base remained unmatched. The germline V gene has CDR1 SGHRS and CDR2 YFSETQ. The CDR3 is made up of 14 amino acids. The CDR3 nucleotides are TGCGCCAGCAGCTTTAGCGGGCCCTACAATGAGCAGTTCTTC. As protein: CASSFSGPYNEQFF.

The chain recombines TRBV7-9 with TRBJ2-7; 11 bases fit TRBD1. Germline V gene lookup returns CDR1 SEHNR and CDR2 FQNEAQ (reference sequence). The length of the CDR3 is 16 residues. V trimming: 5 bases; J trimming: 2 bases; junction bases outside the gene matches: 8. The CDR3 region has the DNA TGTGCCAGCAGCCATCCGGGACAGGGGGTGGCCTACGAGCAGTACTTC. Translation gives CASSHPGQGVAYEQYF.

A word on this clone: Germline is not matched at one junction end, which may reflect a read error. The chain is built from TRBV7-7 and TRBJ2-2; 10 nucleotides agree with TRBD2. Germline-derived CDR1 and CDR2 are SSHAT and FNYEAQ (reference sequence). There are 15 residues in the CDR3. This CDR3 reads CASSLELAGTGELFF. The CDR3 DNA is TGTGCTAGCAGCTTAGAACTAGCGGGAACCGGGGAGCTGTTTTTT.

This chain joins TRBV7-2 and TRBJ1-1; no clear D gene. The CDR3 runs 13 residues. V lost 4 bases to trimming and J lost 2 bases, with 8 bases between them. Germline V gene lookup returns CDR1 SGHTA and CDR2 FQGNSA. CDR3 sequence (DNA): TGTGCCAGCAGCTCTATAGTAAACACTGAAGCTTTCTTT. It encodes CASSSIVNTEAFF.

J is TRBJ2-1 and V is TRBV9, with 9 bases matching TRBD2. This CDR3 has 15 residues. The germline V gene has CDR1 SGDLS and CDR2 YYNGEE. V lost 2 bases, J lost 5 bases, and 5 bases stayed unmatched. The DNA of the CDR3 is TGTGCCAGCAGCGTCGGGACTAGCCGAGACAATGAGCAGTTCTTC. It translates to CASSVGTSRDNEQFF.

This chain uses TRBV19 with TRBJ1-3; D possibly corresponds to TRBD1 (5 bases). The CDR3 covers 16 residues. V was cut by 0 bases and J by 0 bases, with 9 bases left in between. The germline gives CDR1 LNHDA, CDR2 SQIVND (reference sequence). CDR3 sequence (DNA): TGTGCCAGTAGTATAGATACAGGATACTCTGGAAACACCATATATTTT. It codes for CASSIDTGYSGNTIYF.

This clone was counted between two and nine times. The chain couples TRBV6-1 to TRBJ1-2, with no clear D. The V and J ends lost 3 bases and 7 bases respectively, with 15 bases between them. Germline V gene sequence: CDR1 MNHNS, CDR2 SASEGT. The CDR3 spans 14 residues. The CDR3 here is CASSEAMEGGGYTF. The CDR3 nucleotides read TGTGCCAGCAGTGAGGCCATGGAAGGAGGTGGCTACACCTTC.

This clone has more than one count but fewer than ten. The chain is built from TRBV11-2 and TRBJ2-4; a possible D gene is TRBD2 (5 bases). With 5 bases removed from V and 5 bases from J, the gap between germline ends came to 13 bases. Germline V gives CDR1 SGHAT, CDR2 FQNNGV. The CDR3 length is 14 residues. CDR3 region: CASSPKKAENIQYF. CDR3 coding DNA: TGTGCCAGCAGCCCAAAAAAAGCGGAAAACATTCAGTACTTC.

The rearrangement links TRBV18 to TRBJ1-5, with TRBD1 as a possible D gene (5 bases). Per the germline V gene, CDR1 is KGHSH and CDR2 is LQKENI. Trimming pared 2 bases from V and 0 bases from J, leaving 11 bases between. The CDR3 covers 16 residues. DNA for the CDR3: TGTGCCAGCTCACCAGGGAGGGACTATAGCAATCAGCCCCAGCATTTT. Amino acid sequence: CASSPGRDYSNQPQHF. The full variable domain, with the rest looked up from reference TRBV18 and TRBJ1-5, is NAGVMQNPRHLVRRRGQEARLRCSPMKGHSHVYWYRQLPEEGLKFMVYLQKENIIDESGMPKERFSAEFPKEGPSILRIQQVVRGDSAAYFCASSPGRDYSNQPQHFGDGTRLSIL.

The chain has TRBV11-2 and TRBJ2-3, with D uncertain. V gave up 5 bases and J gave up 3 bases, with 15 bases separating them. CDR1 is SGHAT, CDR2 FQNNGV, per germline. CDR3 size: 15 residues. CDR3 nucleotides: TGTGCCAGCAGCCAACGCCGGGTTACAACAGATACGCAGTATTTT. Protein product: CASSQRRVTTDTQYF.

The rearrangement links TRBV11-2 to TRBJ2-5; TRBD2 agrees at 10 bases. CDR1 and CDR2 (germline): SGHAT, FQNNGV. V dropped 5 bases and J dropped 7; count of bases not matched to a gene: 13. CDR3 size: 16 residues. CDR3 in amino acids: CASSAASGSPQGTQYF. CDR3 DNA: TGTGCCAGCAGCGCCGCTAGCGGGAGTCCCCAGGGGACCCAGTACTTC.

The DNA for the CDR3 is TGTGCCAGCAGCGTGACAGGGAACACCGGGGAGCTGTTTTTT. It is translated as CASSVTGNTGELFF. The rearrangement uses TRBV9 and TRBJ2-2; tentatively, D is TRBD1 (6 bases). The ends were cut back, 2 bases at V and 1 base at J, with 6 bases in the middle. CDR1 and CDR2 from the germline V gene are SGDLS and YYNGEE. The CDR3 runs 14 residues.

This clone was seen once. The chain joins TRBV5-4 to TRBJ2-3, with D possibly being TRBD2 (5 bases). Germline V gene lookup returns CDR1 SGHNT and CDR2 YYREEE (reference sequence). The CDR3 sequence is 15 residues long. Trimming left V 0 bases short and J 5 bases short, with 13 bases between. The chain's CDR3 is CASSLDPMGEDTQYF. The CDR3 DNA sequence: TGTGCCAGCAGCTTGGACCCCATGGGAGAAGATACGCAGTATTTT. The variable domain in full, with the rest retrieved from reference TRBV5-4 and TRBJ2-3, is ETGVTQSPTHLIKTRGQQVTLRCSSQSGHNTVSWYQQALGQGPQFIFQYYREEENGRGNFPPRFSGLQFPNYSSELNVNALELDDSALYLCASSLDPMGEDTQYFGPGTRLTVL.

V is TRBV10-3 and J is TRBJ2-7; a weak D match, TRBD2 (7 bases). Germline V lookup: CDR1 ENHRY, CDR2 SYGVKD. V was clipped by 0 bases and J by 2 bases, with 26 bases between them. The CDR3 consists of 20 residues. As DNA, the CDR3 is TGTGCCATCAGTGAGTCGAGCGCGGGGGTTTTGTGGCAGGGGCCCTACGAGCAGTACTTC. This sequence encodes CAISESSAGVLWQGPYEQYF.

A single count supports this clone. This rearrangement joins TRBV5-1 to TRBJ2-2; TRBD2 is a possible D gene (5 bases). The CDR3 spans 14 residues. The V end lost 5 bases, the J end lost 6 bases, and 14 bases lay between the germline ends. CDR1 SGHRS and CDR2 YFSETQ come from the germline V gene. CDR3 nucleotide sequence: TGCGCCAGCAGACGGAGGTTGTCCGCCGGGGAGCTGTTTTTT. Encoded protein: CASRRRLSAGELFF.

This clone was observed once. The CDR3 nucleotides are TGTGCCAGCCGACAGGGTTTCGGGAATTCACCCCTCCACTTT. Translation: CASRQGFGNSPLHF. This sequence joins TRBV2 and TRBJ1-6, with 7 nucleotides matching TRBD1. Trimming removed 8 bases from V and 7 bases from J; junction bases left unmatched: 8. CDR3 length: 14 residues. CDR1 is SNHLY, CDR2 FYNNEI, per germline. Drawing the rest from reference TRBV2 and TRBJ1-6, the complete variable domain is EPEVTQTPSHQVTQMGQEVILRCVPISNHLYFYWYRQILGQKVEFLVSFYNNEISEKSEIFDDQFSVERPDGSNFTLKIRSTKLEDSAMYFCASRQGFGNSPLHFGNGTRLTVT.

The chain recombines TRBV4-2 with TRBJ2-5; TRBD2 matches 14 bases. This CDR3 is built from 19 residues. Germline assignment: CDR1 LGHNA and CDR2 YNFKEQ. The trim removed 0 bases at V and 5 bases at J, leaving 11 bases unmatched. The DNA of the CDR3 is TGTGCCAGCAGCCAAGATTCGTTGACTAGCGGGAGGGGATGGGAGACCCAGTACTTC. It specifies CASSQDSLTSGRGWETQYF.

This chain connects TRBV10-3 to TRBJ1-3; D possibly corresponds to TRBD1 (5 bases). CDR1 and CDR2 from the germline V gene are ENHRY and SYGVKD. This CDR3 is built from 13 residues. Trimming shortened V by 4 bases and J by 6 bases, and 10 bases separated the two germline ends. CDR3 bases: TGTGCCATCAGTGCGGTGACAGCAAACACCATATATTTT. It yields the protein CAISAVTANTIYF.

The genes are TRBV18 and TRBJ1-4, with 7 bases matching TRBD1. V dropped 3 bases and J dropped 8; count of bases not matched to a gene: 6. Germline assignment: CDR1 KGHSH and CDR2 LQKENI. The CDR3 loop spans 14 amino acids. The CDR3 DNA follows: TGTGCCAGCTCACCGAGGCAGGGGGACGAAAAACTGTTTTTT. It yields the protein CASSPRQGDEKLFF.

This clone was observed a single time. This sequence joins TRBV4-3 and TRBJ2-7, with TRBD2 identical over 8 bases. CDR1 LGHNA and CDR2 YSLEER come from the germline V gene. V shed 2 bases and J 0 bases; nucleotides not matched to a gene: 6. This CDR3 has 16 amino acids. CDR3 in amino acids: CASSQHSGIPSYEQYF. CDR3 sequence (DNA): TGCGCCAGCAGCCAACATAGCGGGATACCCTCCTACGAGCAGTACTTC.

This chain joins TRBV15 and TRBJ2-7, with 9 bases matching TRBD2. The junction had 5 bases not matched to a gene; V was cut back by 1 base and J by 4 bases. Germline V gene sequence: CDR1 LNHNV, CDR2 YYDKDF (reference sequence). This CDR3 contains 15 residues. CDR3 loop: CATSRVGTSIYEQYF. CDR3 DNA: TGTGCCACCAGCAGAGTCGGGACTAGCATTTACGAGCAGTACTTC. The complete variable domain, with remaining parts taken from reference TRBV15 and TRBJ2-7, reads DAMVIQNPRYQVTQFGKPVTLSCSQTLNHNVMYWYQQKSSQAPKLLFHYYDKDFNNEADTPDNFQSRRPNTSFCFLDIRSPGLGDTAMYLCATSRVGTSIYEQYFGPGTRLTVT.

The genes are TRBV6-1 and TRBJ2-2; 7 bases align to TRBD1. CDR1 and CDR2 (germline): MNHNS, SASEGT. V shed 6 bases and J 2 bases; nucleotides not matched to a gene: 6. This CDR3 comprises 15 residues. CDR3 sequence (DNA): TGTGCCAGCAGGATAGACAGGGCAAACACCGGGGAGCTGTTTTTT. This encodes CASRIDRANTGELFF.

The CDR3 coding sequence is TGTGCCAGCAGCTTGGAGGGAGAAGGCACAGATACGCAGTATTTT. This encodes CASSLEGEGTDTQYF. The chain uses TRBV13 and TRBJ2-3, with a weak D call TRBD2 (6 bases). CDR3 length: 15 amino acids. The germline CDR1 and CDR2 sequences are PRHDT and FYEKMQ (reference sequence). The germline V and J ends were trimmed by 3 bases and 1 base, with 11 bases remaining between them.

The chain couples TRBV5-8 to TRBJ2-7, with D possibly matching TRBD2 (6 bases). This CDR3 spans 12 amino acids. Germline CDR1 and CDR2: SGHTS and YDEGEE. V lost 3 bases, J lost 7 bases, and 11 bases lay in between. The CDR3 region has the DNA TGTGCCAGCAGCTGGGGTCGGGGGGAGCAGTACTTC. Translated: CASSWGRGEQYF.

This clone was seen just once. The chain carries TRBV9 and TRBJ1-2; D not resolved. The CDR3 contains 15 residues. The germline V gene has CDR1 SGDLS and CDR2 YYNGEE. The V and J ends lost 3 bases and 4 bases respectively, with 16 bases between them. The CDR3 DNA sequence: TGTGCCAGCAGCGAAGTAGCGGTGGGAGCCTATGGCTACACCTTC. It specifies CASSEVAVGAYGYTF. The variable domain in full, completed from reference TRBV9 and TRBJ1-2, reads DSGVTQTPKHLITATGQRVTLRCSPRSGDLSVYWYQQSLDQGLQFLIQYYNGEERAKGNILERFSAQQFPDLHSELNLSSLELGDSALYFCASSEVAVGAYGYTFGSGTRLTVV.

The chain is built from TRBV7-2 and TRBJ2-7; 10 bases fit TRBD2. Losses at the gene ends were 3 bases for V and 2 bases for J; bases not matched to a gene: 13. This CDR3 spans 18 amino acids. Germline lookup yields CDR1 SGHTA and CDR2 FQGNSA. Here the CDR3 DNA reads TGTGCCAGCAGCTTGGCTAGCGGGGGAGCGGGCGGTGCCTACGAGCAGTACTTC. Translated, it gives CASSLASGGAGGAYEQYF.